This TCR beta chain came from a study of blood T cell repertoires in COVID-19. Study details: Samples representing acute and convalescent COVID-19 were sourced from the United States, Italy and Spain. T cells, B-cell-depleted T cells, or PBMCs supplied cDNA or gDNA.

This clone was seen more than once but under ten times. Losses at the gene ends were 0 bases for V and 2 bases for J; bases not matched to a gene: 6. The CDR3 length is 16 residues. CDR1 MGHRA and CDR2 YSYEKL come from the germline V gene. In the source study's methods: The assay estimated nucleated cells by amplifying reference gene primers. Method: immunoSEQ multiplex PCR; TCRdb's copy keeps in-frame clones and lacks some. That table supplies the V and J calls and clone size; D and trimming were determined from the DNA. The sample includes 200,000 to 250,000 clones, 65% to 90% seen only once; the top ten take about 6%.

Sequencing used peripheral blood. This receptor was identified in a man at least 80 years old with acute or convalescent COVID-19. The gene calls are TRBV4-1 and TRBJ2-7, with 8 bases identical to TRBD2. The CDR3, as DNA: TGCGCCAGCAGCCAAGATCTTGGACTAGCCACCTACGAGCAGTACTTC. This encodes CASSQDLGLATYEQYF.